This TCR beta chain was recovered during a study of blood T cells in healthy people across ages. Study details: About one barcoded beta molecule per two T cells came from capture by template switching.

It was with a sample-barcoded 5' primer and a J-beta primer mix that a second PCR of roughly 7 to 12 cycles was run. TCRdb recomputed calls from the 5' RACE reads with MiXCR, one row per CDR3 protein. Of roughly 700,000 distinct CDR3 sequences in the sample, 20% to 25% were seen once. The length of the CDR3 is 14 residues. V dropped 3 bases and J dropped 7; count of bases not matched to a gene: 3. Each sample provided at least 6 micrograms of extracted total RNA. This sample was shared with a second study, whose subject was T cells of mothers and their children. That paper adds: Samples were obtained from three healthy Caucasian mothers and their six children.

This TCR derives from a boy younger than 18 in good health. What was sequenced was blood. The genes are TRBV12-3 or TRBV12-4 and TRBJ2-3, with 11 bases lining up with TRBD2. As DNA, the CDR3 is TGTGCCAGCAGTTTTAGCGGGGGGGCGAATACGCAGTATTTT. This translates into CASSFSGGANTQYF.